Listed here are 16 T cell receptor beta chains from one sample, sequenced in a study of human T cells and chemical hapten exposure. TCRdb re-called the RACE reads with MiXCR, one entry per CDR3 protein. The sample has fewer than 200,000 distinct CDR3 sequences, around 30% seen once; the top ten hold under 2.5%. Time point meaning: patch test 3, about 24 weeks after DPC sensitization. The treatment was: therapeutic diphenylcyclopropenone sensitization with weekly scalp DPC. The sample here was whole blood, taken in connection with sensitization to the hapten diphenylcyclopropenone (DPC). These receptors came from a woman under 30 with alopecia areata. Some clones in this sample may be carry-over from other donors' samples.

This clonotype was found a few times. The chain recombines TRBV20-1 with TRBJ2-5; perhaps TRBD2 as D (5 bases). The CDR3 consists of 13 residues. Trimming cost V 4 bases and J 0 bases, with 9 bases left between them. Germline CDR1 and CDR2: DFQATT and SNEGSKA (reference sequence). The CDR3 region is CSAIPADQETQYF. CDR3 coding DNA: TGCAGTGCTATACCAGCGGACCAAGAGACCCAGTACTTC.

The rearrangement joins TRBV9 to TRBJ2-1; D possibly corresponds to TRBD2 (6 bases). Trimming shortened V by 4 bases and J by 3 bases, and 17 bases separated the two germline ends. CDR1 is SGDLS, CDR2 YYNGEE, per germline. The CDR3 is 16 amino acids. The CDR3 nucleotides are TGTGCCAGCAGCCTTAATGAGGGGCGGGGCTACAATGAGCAGTTCTTC. As protein: CASSLNEGRGYNEQFF.

The chain is built from TRBV10-3 and TRBJ2-3; a possible D gene is TRBD1 (6 bases). Germline CDR1 and CDR2: ENHRY and SYGVKD. Deletions cut 3 bases from V and 4 bases from J, with 8 bases between. This CDR3 has 13 residues. CDR3 sequence: CAISDRGPDTQYF. The CDR3 DNA follows: TGTGCCATCAGTGACAGGGGACCAGATACGCAGTATTTT.

This clonotype has just a few counts. The chain carries TRBV4-1 and TRBJ1-4; no firm D call. V shed 0 bases and J shed 2 bases, with 7 bases lying between them. Per germline, CDR1 MGHRA and CDR2 YSYEKL. This CDR3 has 15 amino acids. DNA for the CDR3: TGCGCCAGCAGCCAAGAAGGGTTTACTAATGAAAAACTGTTTTTT. Its translation is CASSQEGFTNEKLFF.

This clonotype was observed a few times. The V gene is TRBV29-1, the J gene TRBJ2-1; D is uncertain. Between the trimmed V and J ends, which lost 7 bases and 6 bases, there was a span of 10 bases. Looked up from germline, CDR1 is SQVTM and CDR2 is ANQGSEA. The CDR3 runs 11 residues. The chain's CDR3 is CSGREANEQFF. CDR3 coding DNA: TGCAGCGGGCGAGAGGCCAATGAGCAGTTCTTC.

The rearrangement links TRBV29-1 to TRBJ2-2; 7 positions match TRBD1. The CDR3 extends over 14 amino acids. The trim removed 6 bases at V and 7 bases at J, leaving 11 bases unmatched. Germline V gives CDR1 SQVTM, CDR2 ANQGSEA. The chain's CDR3 is CSVREGARDGELFF. The CDR3 nucleotides read TGCAGCGTGAGAGAGGGGGCGCGAGACGGGGAGCTGTTTTTT.

V and J are TRBV10-2 and TRBJ2-2, with 9 bases aligning to TRBD2. CDR3 length equals 16 residues. Germline V gene sequence: CDR1 WSHSY, CDR2 SAAADI. The V gene end was trimmed by 4 bases and the J gene end by 6 bases; junction bases not matched to a gene: 9. Written as DNA, the CDR3 is TGCGCCAGCAGTGGAGTGAGGCGGGGGGGCTCCGGGGAGCTGTTTTTT. Protein sequence: CASSGVRRGGSGELFF.

The chain links TRBV12-3 or TRBV12-4 to TRBJ1-1, with a weak D call TRBD1 (6 bases). Trimming removed 6 bases at V and 6 bases at J, with 14 bases between. This CDR3 region has 13 residues. CDR3 sequence: CASSSRGTPEAFF. CDR3 sequence (DNA): TGTGCCAGCAGCAGCAGGGGTACCCCTGAAGCTTTCTTT.

This sequence joins TRBV19 and TRBJ2-7, with no clear D. Between the trimmed V and J ends, which lost 7 bases and 3 bases, there was a span of 13 bases. The CDR3 consists of 13 residues. Germline-derived CDR1 and CDR2 are LNHDA and SQIVND (reference sequence). CDR3: CASNPGFGYEQYF. The CDR3 region has the DNA TGTGCCAGTAATCCGGGCTTCGGCTACGAGCAGTACTTC.

The chain uses TRBV29-1 and TRBJ2-7, with 11 positions matching TRBD2. Germline V CDR1 and CDR2: SQVTM, ANQGSEA. This CDR3 spans 14 amino acids. With V trimmed by 4 bases and J by 6 bases, 8 bases remained unmatched. The CDR3 DNA reads as TGCAGCGTTGGGAAAACTAGCGGGAGCTCCGAGCAGTACTTC. Its protein is CSVGKTSGSSEQYF.

This clonotype was observed a handful of times. The V call is TRBV28, the J call TRBJ2-7, with 7 bases lining up with TRBD2. This CDR3 is built from 15 residues. The V and J ends lost 2 bases and 4 bases, in that order; junction bases with no gene match: 8. CDR1 MDHEN and CDR2 SYDVKM come from the germline V gene. CDR3 sequence: CASSLRAGVMYEQYF. CDR3 DNA: TGTGCCAGCAGTTTACGCGCGGGAGTGATGTACGAGCAGTACTTC.

This rearrangement joins TRBV20-1 to TRBJ2-3; D might be TRBD2 (6 bases). Trimming cost V 6 bases and J 2 bases, with 12 bases left between them. The CDR3 length is 13 residues. Germline V gene data show CDR1 as DFQATT and CDR2 as SNEGSKA (reference sequence). The CDR3 coding sequence is TGCAGTGCCCGGGGGACGTACACAGATACGCAGTATTTT. This sequence encodes CSARGTYTDTQYF.

This clonotype was observed at least ten times. The chain carries TRBV24-1 and TRBJ2-5, with TRBD1 identical over 7 bases. CDR1 is KGHDR, CDR2 SFDVKD, per germline. J lost 5 bases, V lost 10 bases, and 3 bases had no gene match. CDR3 length equals 11 residues. The CDR3 DNA is TGTGCCACAAGCAGGGGGGAGACCCAGTACTTC. Protein: CATSRGETQYF.

As regards this clonotype: One end of the junction does not line up with germline, which may come from a read error. V gene TRBV7-9 combines with J gene TRBJ1-2, with D perhaps matching TRBD1 (5 bases). Germline loops: CDR1 SEHNR, CDR2 FQNEAQ (reference sequence). The CDR3 has 15 amino acids. CDR3 coding DNA: TGTGCCAGCAGCTTAGGCCTCTCAAAGGGGTATGGCTACATCTTC. Protein: CASSLGLSKGYGYIF.

The J gene is TRBJ2-3, the V gene TRBV18, with D perhaps given as TRBD1 or TRBD2 (6 bases each). The CDR3 spans 15 residues. V was clipped by 3 bases and J by 4 bases, with 14 bases between them. Germline V gene lookup returns CDR1 KGHSH and CDR2 LQKENI. The CDR3 DNA sequence: TGTGCCAGCTCACCGAGGGGGGCCGTCGCAGATACGCAGTATTTT. This gives the protein CASSPRGAVADTQYF.

This clonotype was seen more than once but under ten times. The chain joins TRBV9 to TRBJ2-7; D is undetermined. V shed 0 bases and J shed 0 bases, with 13 bases lying between them. Germline-derived CDR1 and CDR2 are SGDLS and YYNGEE. The CDR3 has 16 amino acids. CDR3 DNA: TGTGCCAGCAGCGTAGGTAACAGCCACGTCTCCTACGAGCAGTACTTC. It yields the protein CASSVGNSHVSYEQYF.